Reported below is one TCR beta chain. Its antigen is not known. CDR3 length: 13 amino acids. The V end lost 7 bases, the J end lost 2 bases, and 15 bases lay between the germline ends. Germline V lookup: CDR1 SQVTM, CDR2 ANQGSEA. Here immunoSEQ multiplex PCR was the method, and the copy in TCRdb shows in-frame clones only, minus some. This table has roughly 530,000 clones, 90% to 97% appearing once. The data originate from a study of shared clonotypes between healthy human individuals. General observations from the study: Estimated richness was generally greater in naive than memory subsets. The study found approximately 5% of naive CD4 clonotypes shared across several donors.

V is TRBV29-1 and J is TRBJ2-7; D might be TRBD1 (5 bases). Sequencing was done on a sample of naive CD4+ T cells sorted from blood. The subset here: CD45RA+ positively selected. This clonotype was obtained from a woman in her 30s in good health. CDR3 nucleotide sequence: TGCAGCGCCGTAGGGAAGGGGACCTACGAGCAGTACTTC. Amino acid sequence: CSAVGKGTYEQYF.